The clone carrying this T cell receptor beta chain was seen at least ten times. Donation came from healthy Caucasian individuals in Russia who were aged roughly 6 to 95. Samples each yielded at least 6 micrograms of total RNA. The V end was cut by 0 bases, the J end by 7 bases, with 10 bases between. The germline V gene has CDR1 SGHKS and CDR2 YYEKEE (reference sequence). The CDR3 has 13 amino acids. The entry originates in a study of blood T cells in healthy people across ages. Study context: Template switching recovered approximately one barcoded beta molecule for every two T cells.

Alongside a J-beta primer mix, a sample-barcoded 5' primer served in a second PCR lasting roughly 6 to 12 cycles. Any given sample supplied a minimum of 3 million CDR3-containing paired-end reads. TCRdb reprocessed the 5' RACE reads via MiXCR and lists one record per CDR3 protein. The table lists 1.5 million to 2 million distinct CDR3 sequences, approximately 28% of them singletons. Sequenced: blood. The chain links TRBV5-5 to TRBJ1-2; perhaps TRBD1 as D (5 bases). The sequence was collected from a woman between 25 and 40 years old in good health. CDR3 DNA: TGTGCCAGCAGCTTGGCCGCAACAGGTGGCTACACCTTC. Translation gives CASSLAATGGYTF.